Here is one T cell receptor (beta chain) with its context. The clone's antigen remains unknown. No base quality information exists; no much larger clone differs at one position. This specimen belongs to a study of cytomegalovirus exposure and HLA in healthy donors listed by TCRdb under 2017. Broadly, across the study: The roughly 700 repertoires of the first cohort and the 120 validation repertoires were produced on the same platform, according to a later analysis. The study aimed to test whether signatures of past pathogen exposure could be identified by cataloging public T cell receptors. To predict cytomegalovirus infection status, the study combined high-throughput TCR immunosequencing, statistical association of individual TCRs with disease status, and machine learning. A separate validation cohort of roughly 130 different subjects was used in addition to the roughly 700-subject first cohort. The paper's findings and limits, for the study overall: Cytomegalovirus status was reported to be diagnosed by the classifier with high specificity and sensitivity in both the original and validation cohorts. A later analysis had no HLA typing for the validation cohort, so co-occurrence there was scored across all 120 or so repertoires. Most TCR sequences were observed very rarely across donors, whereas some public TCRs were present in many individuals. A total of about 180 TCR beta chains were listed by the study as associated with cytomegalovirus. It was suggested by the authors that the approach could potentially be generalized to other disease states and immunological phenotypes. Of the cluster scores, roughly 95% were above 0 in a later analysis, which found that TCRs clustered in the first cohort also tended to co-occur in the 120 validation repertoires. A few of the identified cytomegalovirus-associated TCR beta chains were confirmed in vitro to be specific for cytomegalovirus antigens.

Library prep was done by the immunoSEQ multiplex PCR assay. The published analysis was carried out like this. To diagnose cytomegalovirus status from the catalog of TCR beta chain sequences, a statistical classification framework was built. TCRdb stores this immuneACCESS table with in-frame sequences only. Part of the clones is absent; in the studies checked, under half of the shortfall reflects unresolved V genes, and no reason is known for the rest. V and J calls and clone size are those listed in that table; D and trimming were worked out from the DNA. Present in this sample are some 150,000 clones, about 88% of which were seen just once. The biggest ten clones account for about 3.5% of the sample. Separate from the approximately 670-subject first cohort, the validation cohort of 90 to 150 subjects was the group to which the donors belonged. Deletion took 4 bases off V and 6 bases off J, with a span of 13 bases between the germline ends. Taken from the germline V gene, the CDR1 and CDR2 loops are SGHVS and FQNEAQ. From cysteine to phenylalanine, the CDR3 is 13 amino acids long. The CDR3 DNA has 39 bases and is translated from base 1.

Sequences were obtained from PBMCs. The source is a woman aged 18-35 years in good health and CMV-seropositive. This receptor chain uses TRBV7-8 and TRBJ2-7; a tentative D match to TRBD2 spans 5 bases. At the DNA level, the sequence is TGTGCCAGCAGCTCTTTAACTCGGGGCGAGCAGTACTTC. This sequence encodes CASSSLTRGEQYF.